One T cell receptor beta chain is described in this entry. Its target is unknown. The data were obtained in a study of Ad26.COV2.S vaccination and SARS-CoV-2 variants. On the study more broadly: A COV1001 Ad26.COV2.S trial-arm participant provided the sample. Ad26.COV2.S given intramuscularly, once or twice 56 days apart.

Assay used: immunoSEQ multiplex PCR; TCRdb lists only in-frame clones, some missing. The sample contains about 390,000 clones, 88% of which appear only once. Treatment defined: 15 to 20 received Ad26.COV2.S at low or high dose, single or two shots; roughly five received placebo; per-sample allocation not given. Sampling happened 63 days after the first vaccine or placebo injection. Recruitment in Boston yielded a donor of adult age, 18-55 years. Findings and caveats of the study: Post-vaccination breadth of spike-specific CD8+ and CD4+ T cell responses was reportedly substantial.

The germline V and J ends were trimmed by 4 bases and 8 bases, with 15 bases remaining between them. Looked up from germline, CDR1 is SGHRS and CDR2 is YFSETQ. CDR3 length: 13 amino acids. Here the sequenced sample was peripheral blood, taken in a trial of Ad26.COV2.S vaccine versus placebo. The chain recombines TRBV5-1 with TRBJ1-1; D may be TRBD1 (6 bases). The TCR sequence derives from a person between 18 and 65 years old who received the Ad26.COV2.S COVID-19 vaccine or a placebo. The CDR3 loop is CASSQTGMAEAFF. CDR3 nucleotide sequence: TGCGCCAGCAGCCAGACAGGTATGGCAGAAGCTTTCTTT.